These 13 T cell receptor beta chains came from one sample sequenced in a study of T cell responses to AZD1222 COVID-19 vaccine. Profiled with immunoSEQ multiplex PCR; TCRdb holds only in-frame clones, not every one. This table holds under 200,000 clones, approximately 92% found once. Sequencing used peripheral blood, obtained 28 days after the second dose of the MenACWY control vaccine. These receptors all stem from an adult who received the MenACWY meningococcal vaccine as a control.

The genes are TRBV28 and TRBJ1-1; no firm D call. Trimming left V 5 bases short and J 8 bases short, with 9 bases between. CDR1 and CDR2 from the germline V gene are MDHEN and SYDVKM. CDR3 length equals 11 residues. Here the CDR3 reads CASSAAAEAFF. The CDR3 nucleotides are TGTGCCAGCAGTGCCGCGGCAGAAGCTTTCTTT.

This clone was observed once. This chain joins TRBV15 and TRBJ2-5; no clear D gene. Germline assignment: CDR1 LNHNV and CDR2 YYDKDF (reference sequence). The CDR3 has 15 residues. V was trimmed by 0 bases and J by 1 base, leaving 9 bases between them. The CDR3 reads CATSRDRGSQETQYF. CDR3 nucleotide sequence: TGTGCCACCAGCAGAGATCGCGGCAGCCAAGAGACCCAGTACTTC. Variable domain in full (rest from reference TRBV15 and TRBJ2-5): DAMVIQNPRYQVTQFGKPVTLSCSQTLNHNVMYWYQQKSSQAPKLLFHYYDKDFNNEADTPDNFQSRRPNTSFCFLDIRSPGLGDTAMYLCATSRDRGSQETQYFGPGTRLLVL.

Written as DNA, the CDR3 is TGTGCCTGGAGTCCCTCCCAGGGTCGGGCTTTCTTT. Protein: CAWSPSQGRAFF. The chain uses TRBV30 and TRBJ1-1, with a weak D call TRBD1 (5 bases). Germline V gene sequence: CDR1 GTSNPN, CDR2 SVGIG (reference sequence). The CDR3 length is 12 residues. Trimming stripped 2 bases from V and 11 bases from J, with 15 bases between.

CDR3 DNA: TGTGCCAGCAGCGTAAGTAGCGGGAGGGACTCTGGGGCCAACGTCCTGACTTTC. It codes for CASSVSSGRDSGANVLTF. The chain employs TRBV9 and TRBJ2-6; 11 nucleotides line up with TRBD2. V dropped 1 base and J dropped 0; count of bases not matched to a gene: 3. This CDR3 is built from 18 residues. Germline V gives CDR1 SGDLS, CDR2 YYNGEE. Looking up the rest from reference TRBV9 and TRBJ2-6 gives the full variable domain: DSGVTQTPKHLITATGQRVTLRCSPRSGDLSVYWYQQSLDQGLQFLIQYYNGEERAKGNILERFSAQQFPDLHSELNLSSLELGDSALYFCASSVSSGRDSGANVLTFGAGSRLTVL.

The rearrangement links TRBV15 to TRBJ1-5; TRBD1 agrees at 10 bases. The germline gives CDR1 LNHNV, CDR2 YYDKDF (reference sequence). The trim removed 5 bases at V and 4 bases at J, leaving 8 bases unmatched. The CDR3 is 16 amino acids. CDR3 in amino acids: CATSPARTGGNQPQHF. The CDR3 bases are TGTGCCACCAGCCCCGCACGGACAGGGGGTAATCAGCCCCAGCATTTT. Combining the CDR3 with reference TRBV15 and TRBJ1-5 gives the whole variable domain DAMVIQNPRYQVTQFGKPVTLSCSQTLNHNVMYWYQQKSSQAPKLLFHYYDKDFNNEADTPDNFQSRRPNTSFCFLDIRSPGLGDTAMYLCATSPARTGGNQPQHFGDGTRLSIL.

The V call is TRBV19, the J call TRBJ2-6, with no clear D. Germline V lookup: CDR1 LNHDA, CDR2 SQIVND (reference sequence). Trimming cost V 3 bases and J 1 base, with 7 bases left between them. This CDR3 comprises 15 residues. The CDR3 DNA sequence: TGTGCCAGTAGTATTCAGGTATCTGGGGCCAACGTCCTGACTTTC. It yields the protein CASSIQVSGANVLTF.

The chain uses TRBV4-3 and TRBJ1-2, with D perhaps TRBD1 (5 bases). Looked up from germline, CDR1 is LGHNA and CDR2 is YSLEER. The V and J ends lost 4 bases and 8 bases respectively, with 26 bases between them. CDR3 length: 17 residues. CDR3 in amino acids: CASSRQSSPGAANGYTF. CDR3 sequence (DNA): TGCGCCAGCAGCCGACAATCCTCCCCCGGGGCTGCGAACGGCTACACCTTC.

This clone is labeled as medium-sized. V gene TRBV14 combines with J gene TRBJ1-2; D gene unclear. Per the germline V gene, CDR1 is SGHDN and CDR2 is FVKESK. The CDR3 consists of 15 residues. Trimming shortened V by 0 bases and J by 4 bases, and 12 bases separated the two germline ends. The CDR3 DNA sequence: TGTGCCAGCAGCCAAGATCTCGGTCAAGCCTATGGCTACACCTTC. It encodes CASSQDLGQAYGYTF. The full variable domain, completed using reference TRBV14 and TRBJ1-2, is EAGVTQFPSHSVIEKGQTVTLRCDPISGHDNLYWYRRVMGKEIKFLLHFVKESKQDESGMPNNRFLAERTGGTYSTLKVQPAELEDSGVYFCASSQDLGQAYGYTFGSGTRLTVV.

This clone was recorded once. The chain couples TRBV19 to TRBJ2-7; 9 nucleotides match TRBD2. The CDR3 consists of 17 residues. V lost 1 base and J lost 0; bases outside the gene matches: 7. CDR1 is LNHDA and CDR2 is SQIVND in the germline V gene (reference sequence). The CDR3 loop is CASSIVGTSLSSYEQYF. The CDR3 DNA sequence: TGTGCCAGTAGTATAGTAGGGACTAGCCTGAGCTCCTACGAGCAGTACTTC.

The chain couples TRBV19 to TRBJ1-2; unclear D gene. Germline assignment: CDR1 LNHDA and CDR2 SQIVND (reference sequence). This CDR3 contains 16 residues. V lost 3 bases and J lost 2, with 16 bases in between. The DNA of the CDR3 is TGTGCCAGTAGTATCCGGGGAGGAGGAGCCAACTATGGCTACACCTTC. This encodes CASSIRGGGANYGYTF.

The rearrangement joins TRBV19 to TRBJ1-1; 11 bases are a match to TRBD1. The CDR3 runs 15 residues. Trimming took 5 bases from V and 2 from J; bases not matched to a gene: 4. Germline V lookup: CDR1 LNHDA, CDR2 SQIVND (reference sequence). CDR3 sequence reads: CASSPRTGGNTEAFF. The CDR3, as DNA: TGTGCCAGTAGTCCACGGACAGGGGGCAACACTGAAGCTTTCTTT.

Only one count was recorded for this clone. This sequence joins TRBV3-1 (or the pseudogene TRBV3-2) and TRBJ2-1, with D perhaps TRBD1 or TRBD2 (6 bases each). Germline V gene data show CDR1 as LGHDT and CDR2 as YNNKEL (reference sequence). The CDR3 is 16 amino acids. Trimming shortened V by 2 bases and J by 8 bases, and 19 bases separated the two germline ends. The CDR3 region is CASSQWGDSGVDEQFF. CDR3 coding DNA: TGTGCCAGCAGCCAATGGGGGGACTCAGGGGTGGATGAGCAGTTCTTC.

The chain has TRBV19 and TRBJ2-5; 8 bases are a match to TRBD2. The CDR3 has 15 amino acids. From germline, CDR1 is LNHDA and CDR2 SQIVND (reference sequence). The junction had 7 bases not matched to a gene; V was cut back by 4 bases and J by 3 bases. CDR3 in amino acids: CASSTAAGEEETQYF. The DNA for the CDR3 is TGTGCCAGTAGTACGGCAGCGGGAGAGGAAGAGACCCAGTACTTC.